The 14 T cell receptor beta chains reported below all come from one sample, sequenced in a study of blood T cell repertoires in COVID-19. TCRdb's copy holds only in-frame clones and misses some; the assay was immunoSEQ multiplex PCR. This sample has over 250,000 clones, with approximately 83% found just once. The material sequenced was peripheral blood. The source is a woman between 70 and 85 years old with acute or convalescent COVID-19.

The chain carries TRBV12-3 or TRBV12-4 and TRBJ2-4; maybe TRBD2 (5 bases). The CDR3 totals 13 residues. With 5 bases removed from V and 9 bases from J, the gap between germline ends came to 14 bases. DNA for the CDR3: TGTGCCAGCAGTCGCGACTACAAAGGCATTCAGTACTTC. Protein product: CASSRDYKGIQYF.

The V and J genes are TRBV18 and TRBJ2-2; D is unclear. Germline-derived CDR1 and CDR2 are KGHSH and LQKENI. V lost 5 bases and J 0 bases, leaving 7 bases between the germline ends. The CDR3 runs to 14 residues. Here the CDR3 DNA reads TGTGCCAGCTCAGGCCAGACGAACACCGGGGAGCTGTTTTTT. This sequence encodes CASSGQTNTGELFF.

The chain carries TRBV2 and TRBJ2-2; D is perhaps TRBD2 (6 bases). The V end lost 3 bases, the J end lost 0 bases, and 8 bases lay between the germline ends. The germline gives CDR1 SNHLY, CDR2 FYNNEI. The CDR3 totals 15 residues. The CDR3 nucleotides are TGTGCCAGCAGTGAGGGGACTCCGAACACCGGGGAGCTGTTTTTT. Translated, it gives CASSEGTPNTGELFF.

V is TRBV7-9 and J is TRBJ1-1; D not resolved. Germline-derived CDR1 and CDR2 are SEHNR and FQNEAQ (reference sequence). Trimming removed 4 bases from V and 8 bases from J, with 8 bases in between. The CDR3 is 11 residues long. Here the CDR3 reads CASSSSVEAFF. CDR3 DNA sequence: TGTGCCAGCAGCTCCTCAGTAGAAGCTTTCTTT.

This chain links TRBV19 with TRBJ2-7; 7 bases are a match to TRBD1. This CDR3 comprises 13 residues. The ends lost 5 bases at V and 4 bases at J; junction bases unmatched: 5. CDR1 LNHDA and CDR2 SQIVND come from the germline V gene (reference sequence). As DNA, the CDR3 is TGTGCCAGTAGTTCGGGACAGCCTTACGAGCAGTACTTC. Protein: CASSSGQPYEQYF.

The rearrangement joins TRBV7-9 to TRBJ1-6; D may be TRBD1 (5 bases). V gave up 1 base and J gave up 9 bases, with 19 bases separating them. The length of the CDR3 is 17 residues. Germline values: CDR1 SEHNR, CDR2 FQNEAQ (reference sequence). The CDR3 loop reads CASSLGSGQGWASPLHF. In DNA, the CDR3 is TGTGCCAGCAGCTTAGGCTCTGGTCAGGGTTGGGCTTCACCCCTCCACTTT.

This clone was found once. V and J are TRBV5-1 and TRBJ1-1; tentatively, D is TRBD1 (5 bases). CDR3 size: 14 residues. Trimming left V 4 bases short and J 7 bases short, with 17 bases between. Germline values: CDR1 SGHRS, CDR2 YFSETQ. CDR3 nucleotides: TGCGCCAGCAGCCTCTCGCCGGGGGTGCATGAAGCTTTCTTT. This codes for CASSLSPGVHEAFF.

The rearrangement links TRBV7-8 to TRBJ2-7; D is possibly TRBD1 (5 bases). Looked up from germline, CDR1 is SGHVS and CDR2 is FQNEAQ. CDR3 length equals 12 residues. V lost 5 bases and J 4 bases, leaving 9 bases between the germline ends. Here the CDR3 DNA reads TGTGCCAGCAGCGAGAAGGGGTACGAGCAGTACTTC. It translates to CASSEKGYEQYF.

V and J are TRBV7-2 and TRBJ1-1, with 9 bases that match TRBD1. From germline, CDR1 is SGHTA and CDR2 FQGNSA. The CDR3 sequence is 15 residues long. V lost 6 bases and J lost 0; bases outside the gene matches: 5. The CDR3 region is CASSHRGHLNTEAFF. The CDR3 DNA sequence: TGTGCCAGCAGTCACAGGGGGCATTTGAACACTGAAGCTTTCTTT.

The rearrangement uses TRBV3-1 (or the pseudogene TRBV3-2) and TRBJ1-2; TRBD1 agrees at 10 bases. J was trimmed by 6 bases and V by 1 base; bases with no gene match: 8. Germline assignment: CDR1 LGHDT and CDR2 YNNKEL (reference sequence). The CDR3 extends over 16 amino acids. For the CDR3, the DNA is TGTGCCAGCAGCCAAGTATGGAAGACAGGGGGCCATGGCTACACCTTC. Its protein is CASSQVWKTGGHGYTF.

The gene calls are TRBV6-1 and TRBJ2-2, with D possibly matching TRBD2 (6 bases). The CDR3 loop spans 15 amino acids. Germline CDR1 MNHNS, CDR2 SASEGT. The V end lost 0 bases, the J end lost 4 bases, and 9 bases lay between the germline ends. In nucleotides, the CDR3 is TGTGCCAGCAGTGAAGCGGGGGGACCCACCGGGGAGCTGTTTTTT. The encoded protein is CASSEAGGPTGELFF.

V usage is TRBV28 and J usage is TRBJ2-1; a possible D gene is TRBD2 (5 bases). The CDR3 is 13 residues long. Looked up from germline, CDR1 is MDHEN and CDR2 is SYDVKM. V lost 2 bases and J 7 bases, leaving 9 bases between the germline ends. The CDR3 nucleotides are TGTGCCAGCAGTTTAAGACTACCGAATGAGCAGTTCTTC. As protein: CASSLRLPNEQFF. Combining the CDR3 with reference TRBV28 and TRBJ2-1 gives the whole variable domain DVKVTQSSRYLVKRTGEKVFLECVQDMDHENMFWYRQDPGLGLRLIYFSYDVKMKEKGDIPEGYSVSREKKERFSLILESASTNQTSMYLCASSLRLPNEQFFGPGTRLTVL.

The chain joins TRBV19 to TRBJ1-5; maybe TRBD1 (5 bases). The germline V gene has CDR1 LNHDA and CDR2 SQIVND (reference sequence). The V and J ends lost 5 bases and 4 bases respectively, with 12 bases between them. The CDR3 extends over 14 amino acids. CDR3 in amino acids: CASSSIAGNQPQHF. The CDR3 region has the DNA TGTGCCAGTAGTTCAATCGCAGGGAATCAGCCCCAGCATTTT. Combining the CDR3 with reference TRBV19 and TRBJ1-5 gives the whole variable domain DGGITQSPKYLFRKEGQNVTLSCEQNLNHDAMYWYRQDPGQGLRLIYYSQIVNDFQKGDIAEGYSVSREKKESFPLTVTSAQKNPTAFYLCASSSIAGNQPQHFGDGTRLSIL.

The genes are TRBV10-3 and TRBJ2-4; possibly TRBD2 for D (5 bases). CDR3 length: 13 residues. The germline gives CDR1 ENHRY, CDR2 SYGVKD. V lost 4 bases and J 8 bases, leaving 12 bases between the germline ends. DNA for the CDR3: TGTGCCATCAGTGCATCGGGGATAGACATTCAGTACTTC. This translates into CAISASGIDIQYF.